This TCR beta chain stems from a study of OX40 agonist ivuxolimab in advanced cancers. As for the study more broadly: Ivuxolimab was a fully human IgG2 agonistic monoclonal antibody targeting the costimulatory receptor OX40 (CD134). Intravenous ivuxolimab was administered to patients every 2 weeks at six dose levels: 0.01, 0.1, 0.3, 1.5, 3 and 10 mg/kg. Of the roughly 52 dose-escalation patients, hepatocellular carcinoma was present in around 19, melanoma in roughly 15, renal cell carcinoma in 9 and head and neck cancer in 9. A male proportion of approximately 83% and a mean age of 60 years, ranging from 23 to 79, were recorded for the dose-escalation cohort. Patients were allowed to have had prior anti-PD-1, anti-PD-L1 or anti-CTLA-4 therapy, and roughly two fifths of the dose-escalation patients had been treated with checkpoint inhibitors. Partial responses occurred in three dose-escalation patients, of whom one had hepatocellular carcinoma and two had cutaneous melanoma. The purpose of peripheral TCRbeta sequencing was to test whether ivuxolimab changed TCR sequence diversity and led to clonal T-cell expansion. The paper covers the monotherapy dose-escalation part of the phase I ivuxolimab trial, which included N of about 50 patients. Points the paper makes about the study in general: In the 0.1-3.0 mg/kg groups, partial responders had among the lowest normalized peripheral clonal expansion, particularly in CD8+ T cells. After ivuxolimab, CD8+ T cells had more expanded clones than CD4+ T cells on average. At doses of 0.1 to 3.0 mg/kg, clonal expansion of both CD4+ and CD8+ blood T cells was observed from baseline to week 6. Antigen specificity was not determined for the clonally expanded peripheral T cells. Low levels of normalized T-cell clonal expansion were also seen in some nonresponding patients.

Genomic DNA was isolated from the sorted cells so that the TCRbeta CDR3 region could be sequenced. TCRbeta CDR3 regions were sequenced using the immunoSEQ Assay. Here the immuneACCESS table is served through TCRdb, limited to in-frame sequences with V and J called. Missing clones are a known gap in these copies; in checked studies unresolved V genes cover under half, and the rest lacks a known reason. The sample table holds tens of thousands of clones, of which roughly nine tenths were seen once. The top ten hold more than 8.5% of the sample. CDR1 and CDR2 were assigned from the germline V gene as ENHRY and SYGVKD. At the junction V is shortened by 2 bases and J by 0 bases, with 10 bases in between. The CDR3 numbers 16 residues from cysteine through phenylalanine. Just the 48-base CDR3 DNA is kept, in frame starting at base 1. Notes on this clone: This clone's antigen is unknown. No base qualities exist here, and no much larger clone lies one base off it.

Patients with a history of autoimmune disease or receiving systemic immunosuppression were excluded from the trial. Peripheral blood for TCR sequencing was collected from all dose cohorts at baseline, on cycle 4 day 1, and on cycle 7 day 1. The samples were drawn from a first-in-human, open-label, multicenter phase I dose-escalation trial of ivuxolimab. Adults with locally advanced or metastatic melanoma, renal cell, hepatocellular, or head and neck squamous cell carcinoma were enrolled in the trial. Before TCR sequencing, CD4+ and CD8+ T cells were separately sorted from peripheral blood. This sequence uses TRBV10-3 and TRBJ1-4; too little of a D gene remains to name it. This clonotype was sampled from an adult with an advanced solid tumor such as melanoma, head and neck, liver or kidney cancer. Sample: CD4+ or CD8+ T cells sorted from blood, taken in a trial of the OX40 agonist ivuxolimab. The CDR3 has the sequence CAISELPGATNEKLFF. The DNA is TGTGCCATCAGTGAGCTCCCGGGAGCAACTAATGAAAAACTGTTTTTT.